This is a list of T cell receptor beta chains from one sample in a study of regulatory T cells in long-lasting Graves disease. Each CDR3 protein is one row after TCRdb ran MiXCR on the multiplex PCR reads. Of some 470,000 distinct CDR3 sequences listed, 20% to 25% are singletons. Here the sequenced sample was peripheral blood mononuclear cells (PBMCs), taken when the disease was refractory, from a patient treated with antithyroid drugs. The source of these receptors is a female donor with Graves disease. CDR3s include the opening cysteine and the closing phenylalanine or tryptophan.

TRBJ2-1 TRBV20-1 CSARVNSGHYNEQFF
TRBJ2-7 TRBV28 CASSPAGGAGTYEQYF
TRBJ2-2 TRBV28 CASSLRRGHANTGELFF
TRBJ2-5 TRBV5-1 CASSLIGDIQETQYF
TRBJ2-7 TRBV27 CASSPKGGASRAYYEQYF
TRBJ2-7 TRBV6-9 CASSYRQGAYEQYF
TRBJ2-6 TRBV6-5 CASSYGEDGRSGANVLTF
TRBJ1-4 TRBV12-3/TRBV12-4 CASKLQVNEKLFF
TRBJ1-4 TRBV7-2 CASSPTGQDEKLFF
TRBJ1-1 TRBV29-1 CSVVRSLNTEAFF
TRBJ2-2 TRBV24-1 CATSGKGELFF
TRBJ1-2 TRBV2 CASSPSGQGVGGYTF
TRBJ2-3 TRBV19 CASINPWDLGGTDTQYF
TRBJ2-5 TRBV7-8 CASSVYRDRGQETQYF
TRBJ2-7 TRBV11-2 CASSSGTGDDEQYF
TRBJ1-1 TRBV11-2 CASSFGTGKNTEAFF
TRBJ2-5 TRBV6-1 CASRRPTGLARETQYF
TRBJ2-7 TRBV6-1 CASSPRVSSSYEQYF
TRBJ2-3 TRBV6-1 CASSEVSLTDTQYF
TRBJ1-1 TRBV28 CASSPNSGTIRFMNTEAFF
TRBJ2-2 TRBV29-1 CSVRWWNTGELFF
TRBJ1-1 TRBV7-8 CASSLGAGATEAFF
TRBJ1-1 TRBV6-1 CASSNGGAGKTEAFF
TRBJ1-4 TRBV28 CASSRTGAGLNEQLFF
TRBJ1-4 TRBV5-1 CASSLDESGQGVGGEKLFF
TRBJ2-7 TRBV7-2 CASSLGETSVPYEQYF
TRBJ2-4 TRBV20-1 CSAMRDPRIGIQYF
TRBJ2-1 TRBV24-1 CATSDLAGETLHEQFF
TRBJ2-3 TRBV7-9 CASSGGTTDTQYF
TRBJ2-5 TRBV12-3/TRBV12-4 CASSWDRHQETQYF
TRBJ1-3 TRBV4-1 CASSQVRANTIYF
TRBJ2-1 TRBV2 CASSSQGSDEQFF
TRBJ1-5 TRBV20-1 CSAPLRRQCNQPQHF
TRBJ2-5 TRBV5-1 CASSIEQGIETQYF
TRBJ1-5 TRBV28 CASSRTEGGPQHF
TRBJ2-1 TRBV5-1 CASSLGGRGLNEQFF
TRBJ1-2 TRBV5-1 CASSSMTGATIEANYGYTF